Sequencing of this T cell receptor (beta chain) was carried out in a study of T cell responses to AZD1222 COVID-19 vaccine. Trimming left V 4 bases short and J 5 bases short, with 3 bases between. Germline CDR1 SNHLY, CDR2 FYNNEI. This CDR3 region has 11 residues. TCRdb keeps only in-frame clones here, not all; method: immunoSEQ multiplex PCR. The sample contains 65,000 to 100,000 clones, 65% to 85% of which appear only once. V usage is TRBV2 and J usage is TRBJ2-1, with D hard to call. Sequencing used peripheral blood, obtained on day 0 of AZD1222 vaccination. This clonotype originated in an adult in good health. The CDR3 region has the DNA TGTGCCAGCAGTGGAGACAATGAGCAGTTCTTC. It is translated as CASSGDNEQFF.